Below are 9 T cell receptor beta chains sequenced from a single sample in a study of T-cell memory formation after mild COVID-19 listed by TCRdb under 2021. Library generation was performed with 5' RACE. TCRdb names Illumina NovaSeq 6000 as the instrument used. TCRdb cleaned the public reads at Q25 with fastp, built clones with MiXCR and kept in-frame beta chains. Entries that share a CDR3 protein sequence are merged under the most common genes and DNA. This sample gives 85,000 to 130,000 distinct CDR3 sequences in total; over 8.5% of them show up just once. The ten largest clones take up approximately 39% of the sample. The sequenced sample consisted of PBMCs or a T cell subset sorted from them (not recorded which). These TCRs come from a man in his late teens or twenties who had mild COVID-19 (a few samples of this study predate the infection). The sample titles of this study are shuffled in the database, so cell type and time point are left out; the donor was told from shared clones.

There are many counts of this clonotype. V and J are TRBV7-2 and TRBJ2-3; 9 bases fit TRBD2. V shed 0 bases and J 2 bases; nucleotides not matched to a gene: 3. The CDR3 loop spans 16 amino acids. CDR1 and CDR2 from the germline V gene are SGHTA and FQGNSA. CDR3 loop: CASSLASGGTTDTQYF. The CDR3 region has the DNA TGTGCCAGCAGCTTAGCTAGCGGGGGCACCACAGATACGCAGTATTTT.

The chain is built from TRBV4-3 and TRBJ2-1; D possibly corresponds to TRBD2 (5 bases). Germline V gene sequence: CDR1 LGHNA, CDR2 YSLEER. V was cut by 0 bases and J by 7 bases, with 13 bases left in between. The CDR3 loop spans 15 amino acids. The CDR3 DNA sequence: TGCGCCAGCAGCCAAGATGGGAGTCCAGCAAATGAGCAGTTCTTC. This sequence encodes CASSQDGSPANEQFF.

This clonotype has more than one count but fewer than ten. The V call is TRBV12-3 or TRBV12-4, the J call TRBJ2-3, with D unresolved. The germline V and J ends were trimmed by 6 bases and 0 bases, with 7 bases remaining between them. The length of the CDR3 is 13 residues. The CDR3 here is CASRMDSTDTQYF. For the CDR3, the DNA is TGTGCCAGCAGGATGGATAGCACAGATACGCAGTATTTT.

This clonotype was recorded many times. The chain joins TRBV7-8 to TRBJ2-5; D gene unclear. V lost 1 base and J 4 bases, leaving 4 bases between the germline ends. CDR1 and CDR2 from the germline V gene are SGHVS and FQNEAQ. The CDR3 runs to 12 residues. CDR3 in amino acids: CASSLGLETQYF. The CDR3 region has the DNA TGTGCCAGCAGCTTAGGGTTAGAGACCCAGTACTTC.

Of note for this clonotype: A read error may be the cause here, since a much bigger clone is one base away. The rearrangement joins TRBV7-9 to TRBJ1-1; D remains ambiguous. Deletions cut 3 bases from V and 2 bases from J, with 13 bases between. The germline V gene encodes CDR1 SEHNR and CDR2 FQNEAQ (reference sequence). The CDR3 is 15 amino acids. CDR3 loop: CASSLAVLINTEAFF. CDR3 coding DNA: TGTGCCAGCAGCTTGGCAGTGCTGATCAACACTGAAGCTTTCTTT. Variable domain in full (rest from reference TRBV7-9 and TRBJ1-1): DTGVSQNPRHKITKRGQNVTFRCDPISEHNRLYWYRQTLGQGPEFLTYFQNEAQLEKSRLLSDRFSAERPKGSFSTLEIQRTEQGDSAMYLCASSLAVLINTEAFFGQGTRLTVV.

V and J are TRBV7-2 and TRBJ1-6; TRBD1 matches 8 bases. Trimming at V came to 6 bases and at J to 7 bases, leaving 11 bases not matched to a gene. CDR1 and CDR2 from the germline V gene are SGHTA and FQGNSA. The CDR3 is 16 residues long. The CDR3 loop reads CASSLVQGGGNSPLHF. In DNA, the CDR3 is TGTGCCAGCAGTCTCGTACAGGGGGGTGGCAATTCACCCCTCCACTTT.

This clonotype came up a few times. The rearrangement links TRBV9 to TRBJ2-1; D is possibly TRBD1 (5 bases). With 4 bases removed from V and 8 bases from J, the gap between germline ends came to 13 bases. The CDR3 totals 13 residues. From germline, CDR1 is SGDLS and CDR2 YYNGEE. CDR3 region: CASSPQDTYEQFF. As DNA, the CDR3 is TGTGCCAGCAGCCCCCAGGACACCTATGAGCAGTTCTTC. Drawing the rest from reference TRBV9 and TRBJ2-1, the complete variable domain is DSGVTQTPKHLITATGQRVTLRCSPRSGDLSVYWYQQSLDQGLQFLIQYYNGEERAKGNILERFSAQQFPDLHSELNLSSLELGDSALYFCASSPQDTYEQFFGPGTRLTVL.

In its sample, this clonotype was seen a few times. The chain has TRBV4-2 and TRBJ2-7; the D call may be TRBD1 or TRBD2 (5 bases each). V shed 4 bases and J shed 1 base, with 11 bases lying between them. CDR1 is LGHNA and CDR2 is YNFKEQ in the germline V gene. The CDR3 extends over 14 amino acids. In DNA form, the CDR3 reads TGTGCCAGCAGCCCGGGACCGGCGTCCTACGAGCAGTACGTC. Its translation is CASSPGPASYEQYV.

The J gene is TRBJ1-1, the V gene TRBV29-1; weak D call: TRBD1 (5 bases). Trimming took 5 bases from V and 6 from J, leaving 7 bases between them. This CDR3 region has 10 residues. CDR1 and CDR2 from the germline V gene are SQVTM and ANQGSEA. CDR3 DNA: TGCAGCGTTTGGGGCCCTGAAGCTTTCTTT. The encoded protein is CSVWGPEAFF.